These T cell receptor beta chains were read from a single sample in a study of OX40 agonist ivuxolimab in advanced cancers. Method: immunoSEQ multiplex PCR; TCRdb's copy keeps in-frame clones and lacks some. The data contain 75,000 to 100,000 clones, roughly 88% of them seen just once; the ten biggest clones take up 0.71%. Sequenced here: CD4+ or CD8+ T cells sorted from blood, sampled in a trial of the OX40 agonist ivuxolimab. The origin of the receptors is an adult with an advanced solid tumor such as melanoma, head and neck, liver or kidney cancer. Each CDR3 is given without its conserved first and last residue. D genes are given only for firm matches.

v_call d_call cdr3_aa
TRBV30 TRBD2 AWSGTLAGGTDTQY
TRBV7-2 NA ASSLDPGGGNTIY
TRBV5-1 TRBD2 ASSLGRVSGGLDTQY
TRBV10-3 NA AISPGPSGNQPQH
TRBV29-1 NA SVTPEGTYEQY
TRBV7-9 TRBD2 ASSPSLTSGSLSQY
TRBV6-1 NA ASRMGDAGNTIY
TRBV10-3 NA AISVAGWESNSPLH
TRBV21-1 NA ASSKVEEVAWGYT
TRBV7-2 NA ASSRGNEQF
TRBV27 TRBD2 ASNSAGASGRWEQY
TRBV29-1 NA SVRSGTATF
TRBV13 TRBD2 ASRQELAGGHRTDTQY
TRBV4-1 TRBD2 ASSQERTSGGMLGELF
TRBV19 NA ASRRDLVDGYT
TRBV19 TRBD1 ASSIQGVGELF
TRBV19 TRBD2 ASSSAIGTSEQF
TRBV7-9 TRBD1 ASTTGDSETQY
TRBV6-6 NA ASSYKGEQF
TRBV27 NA ASSFSISNQPQH
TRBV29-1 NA SVRGYEQY
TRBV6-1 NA ASSVQGAYNEQF
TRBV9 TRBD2 ASSTGLAVNTGELF
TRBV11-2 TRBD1 ASSQQTGAAPLH
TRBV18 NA ASSPPGAEKLF
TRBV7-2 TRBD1 ASSRQGVEGYT
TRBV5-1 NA ASSLEHSQETQY
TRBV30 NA AWSAFGPEY
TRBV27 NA ASSLRGREQY
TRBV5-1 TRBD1 ASEQGARGANVLT
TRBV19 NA ASSAAAGMGGYT
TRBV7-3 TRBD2 ASSSGLPSETQY
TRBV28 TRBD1 ASSARTGLYGYT
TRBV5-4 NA ASHRQEDTGELF
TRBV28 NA ASSLPQGSGYEQY
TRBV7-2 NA ASSIQGNGYT
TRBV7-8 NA ASSLAAGHEQY
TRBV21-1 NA ASSKGEGGNQPQH
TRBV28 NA ASKTPTTGSYGYT
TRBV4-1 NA ASSHLRGGAGSPLH
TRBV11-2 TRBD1 ASSLVGTANTEAF
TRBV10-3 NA AISEPQGLTYEQY
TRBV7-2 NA ASSLGEPNYGYT
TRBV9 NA ASSVRGTPTEAF
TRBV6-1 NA ASSGGLNEQF
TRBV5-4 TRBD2 AIPLRTSGGSSGDTQY
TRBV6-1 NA ASSVGPVNQPQH
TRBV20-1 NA SAASYEQY
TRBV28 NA ASSFLVASYNEQF
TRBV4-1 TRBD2 ASSQDRSGTTPYQETQY
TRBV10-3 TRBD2 AAGVAVTDTQY